The 6 T cell receptor beta chains below all came from one sample that was sequenced in a study of response to subunit inactivated influenza vaccine. TCRdb reprocessed the RT-PCR reads via MiXCR and lists one record per CDR3 protein. This sample has some 500,000 distinct CDR3 sequences; less than 30% occur once, and the top ten carry 1.9%. The sample here was CD4+ T cells sorted from PBMCs, taken more than 4 days after vaccination. Source of these receptors: a man aged 50 to 59 who received an inactivated influenza vaccine.

This clonotype was seen just once. The chain joins TRBV29-1 to TRBJ2-7, with D perhaps TRBD2 (5 bases). The CDR3 is made up of 13 amino acids. The germline CDR1 and CDR2 sequences are SQVTM and ANQGSEA. Written as DNA, the CDR3 is TGCAGAGTTCTGGTCAGCGGCCACTACGAGCAGTACTTC. It encodes CRVLVSGHYEQYF.

The chain couples TRBV7-2 to TRBJ2-3, with a tentative D call TRBD1 (6 bases). Per germline, CDR1 SGHTA and CDR2 FQGNSA. Trimming pared 4 bases from V and 1 base from J, leaving 18 bases between. This CDR3 is built from 17 residues. CDR3 DNA: TGTGCCAGCAGCTCCACCCGTTGGGGGCGCGGCACAGATACGCAGTATTTT. Protein sequence: CASSSTRWGRGTDTQYF.

The chain employs TRBV2 and TRBJ2-7; D ambiguous. Germline V CDR1 and CDR2: SNHLY, FYNNEI. The CDR3 spans 11 residues. V was pared by 4 bases and J by 3 bases, with 4 bases between. The CDR3 protein is CASSGNYEQYF. Here the CDR3 DNA reads TGTGCCAGCAGTGGAAACTACGAGCAGTACTTC.

J is TRBJ2-2 and V is TRBV18, with D possibly TRBD1 on 5 matching bases. Germline V gene data show CDR1 as KGHSH and CDR2 as LQKENI. This CDR3 is built from 15 residues. The V end lost 6 bases, the J end lost 1 base, and 12 bases lay between the germline ends. DNA of the CDR3: TGTGCCAGCTCGCAAAATCAGGGGAACACCGGGGAGCTGTTTTTT. Translation: CASSQNQGNTGELFF.

The chain has TRBV6-1 and TRBJ2-7, with a weak D call TRBD1 (6 bases). Germline V gives CDR1 MNHNS, CDR2 SASEGT. V was clipped by 7 bases and J by 2 bases, with 15 bases between them. CDR3 length: 14 residues. The CDR3 coding sequence is TGTGCCAGCAATGACCAGGGGTCCCCCTACGAGCAGTACTTC. Protein product: CASNDQGSPYEQYF.

This chain connects TRBV7-2 to TRBJ1-2; 8 positions agree with TRBD1. Germline-derived CDR1 and CDR2 are SGHTA and FQGNSA. Losses at the gene ends were 5 bases for V and 1 base for J; bases not matched to a gene: 0. The length of the CDR3 is 13 residues. The CDR3 sequence is CASSDRGNYGYTF. The CDR3 DNA reads as TGTGCCAGCAGCGACAGGGGTAACTATGGCTACACCTTC. Combining the CDR3 with reference TRBV7-2 and TRBJ1-2 gives the whole variable domain GAGVSQSPSNKVTEKGKDVELRCDPISGHTALYWYRQSLGQGLEFLIYFQGNSAPDKSGLPSDRFSAERTGGSVSTLTIQRTQQEDSAVYLCASSDRGNYGYTFGSGTRLTVV.